The 26 T cell receptor beta chains reported below all come from one sample, sequenced in a study of blood T cells in healthy people across ages. Next came a second PCR, run for roughly 6 to 11 cycles, which used a sample-barcoded 5' primer along with a J-beta primer mix. TCRdb re-derived calls from the 5' RACE reads in MiXCR, one entry per CDR3 protein. The sample lists approximately 820,000 distinct CDR3 sequences; 40% to 50% were seen once. The material sequenced was blood. Receptors originate from a man aged 55 to 70 in good health.

CDR3 region: CASSYPSLPTTDTQYF. The CDR3 nucleotides read TGTGCCAGCAGTTACCCTAGCCTTCCGACCACAGATACGCAGTATTTT. The gene calls are TRBV6-2 or TRBV6-3 and TRBJ2-3; a weak D match, TRBD2 (5 bases). Trimming took 2 bases from V and 2 from J, leaving 14 bases between them. Germline V gene data show CDR1 as MNHEY and CDR2 as SVGEGT. This CDR3 has 16 residues.

The chain carries TRBV25-1 and TRBJ2-3; weak D call: TRBD2 (6 bases). CDR3 size: 14 residues. Trimming shortened V by 5 bases and J by 0 bases, and 9 bases separated the two germline ends. Looked up from germline, CDR1 is MGHDK and CDR2 is SYGVNS. CDR3 bases: TGTGCCAGCAGTTGGGGGGAAAGCACAGATACGCAGTATTTT. It codes for CASSWGESTDTQYF.

This clonotype was seen more than once but under ten times. A much larger clonotype is one base distant, so this may be a read error. This rearrangement joins TRBV12-3 or TRBV12-4 to TRBJ2-3; perhaps TRBD1 as D (6 bases). With 5 bases removed from V and 4 bases from J, the gap between germline ends came to 10 bases. The CDR3 sequence is 13 residues long. The CDR3 nucleotides read TGTGCCAGCAGTATTAAGGGGGCAGATACGCAGTATTTT. Translation gives CASSIKGADTQYF.

CDR3 coding DNA: TGTGCCAGCAGATCAGACAACTACGAGCAGTACTTC. This translates into CASRSDNYEQYF. The chain combines TRBV2 with TRBJ2-5; no firm D call. The J call may be mistaken, given a closer DNA end match to TRBJ2-7. The CDR3 length is 12 residues. The V gene's germline CDR1 is SNHLY and CDR2 FYNNEI.

Only one count was recorded for this clonotype. The chain uses TRBV5-1 and TRBJ1-2; TRBD1 aligns across 9 bases. The CDR3 runs to 14 residues. With V trimmed by 3 bases and J by 5 bases, 5 bases remained unmatched. Germline V gene sequence: CDR1 SGHRS, CDR2 YFSETQ. Here the CDR3 DNA reads TGCGCCAGCAGCTCAGGACAGGGGATGTATGGCTACACCTTC. Protein product: CASSSGQGMYGYTF. The variable domain in full, completed from reference TRBV5-1 and TRBJ1-2, reads KAGVTQTPRYLIKTRGQQVTLSCSPISGHRSVSWYQQTPGQGLQFLFEYFSETQRNKGNFPGRFSGRQFSNSRSEMNVSTLELGDSALYLCASSSGQGMYGYTFGSGTRLTVV.

This clonotype showed up just a few times. The chain uses TRBV6-6 and TRBJ2-3; D might be TRBD2 (7 bases). Per the germline V gene, CDR1 is MNHNY and CDR2 is SVGAGI (reference sequence). There are 17 residues in the CDR3. Deletions cut 4 bases from V and 0 bases from J, with 17 bases between. CDR3 region: CASSWGAGGTSTDTQYF. Written as DNA, the CDR3 is TGTGCCAGCAGTTGGGGGGCCGGGGGGACTAGCACAGATACGCAGTATTTT.

This clonotype was seen at least ten times. The chain carries TRBV28 and TRBJ1-2, with TRBD1 matching 10 bases. The CDR3 has 14 amino acids. With 9 bases clipped from V and 2 bases from J, the junction kept 6 bases outside the gene matches. The germline gives CDR1 MDHEN, CDR2 SYDVKM. The CDR3, as DNA: TGTGCCAGTGCCGGGACAGGGGACAACTATGGCTACACCTTC. It specifies CASAGTGDNYGYTF.

In this sample, this clonotype turned up a few times. The chain combines TRBV7-2 with TRBJ2-7; D gene uncertain. This CDR3 region has 16 residues. Trimming cost V 2 bases and J 2 bases, with 16 bases left between them. Per germline, CDR1 SGHTA and CDR2 FQGNSA. The CDR3 here is CASSLKARNPTYEQYF. The CDR3 DNA sequence: TGTGCCAGCAGCTTAAAGGCCAGAAATCCAACCTACGAGCAGTACTTC.

The chain links TRBV15 to TRBJ2-3, with D possibly matching TRBD2 (6 bases). CDR1 is LNHNV and CDR2 is YYDKDF in the germline V gene (reference sequence). The CDR3 is 12 residues long. Between the trimmed V and J ends, which lost 9 bases and 6 bases, there was a span of 13 bases. The DNA of the CDR3 is TGTGCCACAGGAGGGAAGTTTGATACGCAGTATTTT. Protein: CATGGKFDTQYF. Variable domain in full (rest from reference TRBV15 and TRBJ2-3): DAMVIQNPRYQVTQFGKPVTLSCSQTLNHNVMYWYQQKSSQAPKLLFHYYDKDFNNEADTPDNFQSRRPNTSFCFLDIRSPGLGDTAMYLCATGGKFDTQYFGPGTRLTVL.

This chain connects TRBV20-1 to TRBJ2-5; 12 bases match TRBD2. The J call may be incorrect, as the DNA end agrees better with TRBJ2-7. The CDR3 runs to 19 residues. The V gene's germline CDR1 is DFQATT and CDR2 SNEGSKA (reference sequence). The CDR3 spells CSARGGAGLAGKRSYEQYF. The CDR3, as DNA: TGCAGTGCTAGAGGAGGGGCGGGACTAGCGGGTAAAAGATCCTACGAGCAGTACTTC.

The J gene is TRBJ2-1, the V gene TRBV30, with 11 bases lining up with TRBD1. Germline CDR1 is GTSNPN and CDR2 is SVGIG (reference sequence). Trimming at V came to 3 bases and at J to 10 bases, leaving 11 bases not matched to a gene. CDR3 length: 15 residues. The chain's CDR3 is CAWRRTDRGLGEQFF. In nucleotides, the CDR3 is TGTGCCTGGAGGAGGACGGACAGGGGGCTTGGAGAGCAGTTCTTC.

The V gene is TRBV7-2, the J gene TRBJ2-1; D is unresolved. With 4 bases removed from V and 8 bases from J, the gap between germline ends came to 15 bases. The germline CDR1 and CDR2 sequences are SGHTA and FQGNSA. This CDR3 contains 14 residues. CDR3 protein: CASSSRVFSDEQFF. CDR3 DNA sequence: TGTGCCAGCAGCTCCCGCGTCTTCTCTGATGAGCAGTTCTTC.

The chain is built from TRBV12-3 or TRBV12-4 and TRBJ2-4; possibly TRBD1 for D (5 bases). The CDR3 loop spans 16 amino acids. V lost 5 bases, J lost 0 bases, and 14 bases lay in between. CDR3 sequence (DNA): TGTGCCAGCAGTCATCCCCAGGGCCTAGCCAAAAACATTCAGTACTTC. It yields the protein CASSHPQGLAKNIQYF.

There are a few counts of this clonotype. The V and J genes are TRBV27 and TRBJ2-1, with D possibly TRBD1 on 6 matching bases. The CDR3 totals 15 residues. CDR1 is MNHEY and CDR2 is SMNVEV in the germline V gene (reference sequence). V was shortened by 6 bases and J by 4 bases, with 16 bases between the two germline ends. This CDR3 is CASSPVRQEYNEQFF. DNA of the CDR3: TGTGCCAGCAGCCCCGTGAGACAGGAGTACAATGAGCAGTTCTTC.

This clonotype was seen a handful of times. The chain combines TRBV5-6 with TRBJ1-2; D is uncertain. Trimming took off 3 bases at V and 7 bases at J, with 16 bases between the two ends. Germline assignment: CDR1 SGHDT and CDR2 YYEEEE. The CDR3 is 14 amino acids. The CDR3 DNA is TGTGCCAGCAGCTCCGACGGTCCCCCCGTTGGCTACACCTTC. Protein product: CASSSDGPPVGYTF.

The CDR3 DNA reads as TGCAGTGCTAGAGATCGGGGCGGGGGCAAGCAAGAGACCCAGTACTTC. This codes for CSARDRGGGKQETQYF. The rearrangement links TRBV20-1 to TRBJ2-5; tentatively, D is TRBD2 (7 bases). V gave up 0 bases and J gave up 2 bases, with 16 bases separating them. Germline assignment: CDR1 DFQATT and CDR2 SNEGSKA (reference sequence). The CDR3 totals 16 residues.

V gene TRBV5-1 combines with J gene TRBJ2-3, with 9 bases matching TRBD1. This CDR3 contains 17 residues. V shed 0 bases and J 2 bases; nucleotides not matched to a gene: 7. Per germline, CDR1 SGHRS and CDR2 YFSETQ. DNA for the CDR3: TGCGCCAGCAGCTTGGTGGGACAGGGCTGTTACACAGATACGCAGTATTTT. Encoded protein: CASSLVGQGCYTDTQYF.

The chain employs TRBV5-5 and TRBJ1-4; maybe TRBD1 (5 bases). With 1 base removed from V and 5 bases from J, the gap between germline ends came to 9 bases. The CDR3 runs 14 residues. From germline, CDR1 is SGHKS and CDR2 YYEKEE (reference sequence). The CDR3 DNA sequence: TGTGCCAGCAGCTTGTGGCAGGGCAATGAAAAACTGTTTTTT. Its protein is CASSLWQGNEKLFF.

The J gene is TRBJ1-1, the V gene TRBV7-9, with TRBD1 matching 9 bases. This CDR3 is built from 15 residues. Per the germline V gene, CDR1 is SEHNR and CDR2 is FQNEAQ (reference sequence). The junction had 5 bases not matched to a gene; V was cut back by 2 bases and J by 4 bases. CDR3 residues: CASSLTGTGTTEAFF. Here the CDR3 DNA reads TGTGCCAGCAGCTTAACCGGGACAGGGACCACTGAAGCTTTCTTT.

The V call is TRBV10-3, the J call TRBJ2-7; 10 bases line up with TRBD1. CDR1 ENHRY and CDR2 SYGVKD come from the germline V gene. V gave up 8 bases and J gave up 0 bases; unmatched junction bases: 1. CDR3 length: 13 amino acids. The CDR3 DNA reads as TGTGCCATCGGGACAGGGGTCTCCTACGAGCAGTACTTC. Translated, it gives CAIGTGVSYEQYF.

This CDR3 reads CASSFLLDTDTQYF. The CDR3 region has the DNA TGTGCCAGCAGTTTCCTGCTAGACACAGATACGCAGTATTTT. V and J are TRBV6-2 or TRBV6-3 and TRBJ2-3; no clear D gene. The CDR3 sequence is 14 residues long. Trimming took 4 bases from V and 2 from J, leaving 10 bases between them. The germline V gene has CDR1 MNHEY and CDR2 SVGEGT.

V gene TRBV29-1 combines with J gene TRBJ1-2, with TRBD1 identical over 8 bases. The CDR3 runs to 18 residues. Germline V gives CDR1 SQVTM, CDR2 ANQGSEA. V shed 6 bases, J shed 4 bases, and the junction held 22 bases outside the gene matches. The CDR3 sequence is CSVYGQGQGKLSVYGYTF. CDR3 in DNA: TGCAGCGTCTATGGACAAGGACAGGGAAAGCTGTCGGTCTATGGCTACACCTTC.

The chain combines TRBV2 with TRBJ2-1; TRBD2 aligns across 9 bases. CDR3 length: 15 residues. From germline, CDR1 is SNHLY and CDR2 FYNNEI. Trimming at V came to 6 bases and at J to 4 bases, leaving 7 bases not matched to a gene. Here the CDR3 DNA reads TGTGCCAGCAGGGCTAAGCGGGGGGCATACAATGAGCAGTTCTTC. Translating it yields CASRAKRGAYNEQFF.

This clonotype occurred a few times. The chain carries TRBV7-9 and TRBJ1-2; D not resolved. Trimming shortened V by 3 bases and J by 4 bases, and 3 bases separated the two germline ends. The CDR3 has 11 residues. CDR1 is SEHNR, CDR2 FQNEAQ, per germline (reference sequence). Written as DNA, the CDR3 is TGTGCCAGCAGCTTGACCTATGGCTACACCTTC. Translation: CASSLTYGYTF.

V usage is TRBV6-6 and J usage is TRBJ2-5, with D perhaps TRBD2 (6 bases). V gave up 4 bases and J gave up 7 bases, with 16 bases separating them. This CDR3 contains 14 residues. Germline V gives CDR1 MNHNY, CDR2 SVGAGI (reference sequence). The CDR3, as DNA: TGTGCCAGCAGTTCCCCAGGGCAGGGAGGGACCCAGTACTTC. Translation: CASSSPGQGGTQYF.

Only a few counts were recorded for this clonotype. This CDR3 reads CSARGTSGISEQFF. The CDR3 DNA sequence: TGCAGTGCTAGGGGGACTAGCGGGATATCCGAGCAGTTCTTC. The chain carries TRBV20-1 and TRBJ2-1; 13 bases are shared with TRBD2. This CDR3 contains 14 residues. Per germline, CDR1 DFQATT and CDR2 SNEGSKA (reference sequence). After removal of 3 bases from V and 10 bases from J, the junction contained 6 bases not matched to a gene.